This TCR beta chain was identified during a study of blood T cell repertoires in COVID-19. In the study overall: COVID-19 samples collected from the United States, Italy and Spain covered acute and convalescent phases. Sources were T cells, B-cell-depleted T cells, or PBMCs; the material itself was cDNA or gDNA.

Germline CDR1 reads LNHDA; CDR2 reads SQIVND (reference sequence). The CDR3 is 15 residues long. Trimming took 5 bases from V and 0 from J, leaving 11 bases between them. Profiled with immunoSEQ multiplex PCR; TCRdb holds only in-frame clones, not every one. The table records around 220,000 clones, approximately 90% of them present only once. The sequencing sample was made of peripheral blood. The receptor comes from a man over 45 with acute or convalescent COVID-19. The chain has TRBV19 and TRBJ1-5; D unclear. CDR3 nucleotide sequence: TGTGCCAGTAGTCCTCCAGGTCATAGCAATCAGCCCCAGCATTTT. Protein: CASSPPGHSNQPQHF.